One sample yielded the 29 T cell receptor beta chains listed below, sequenced in a study of T cell repertoires in cytomegalovirus infection. Their antigens remain unidentified. TCRdb re-analysed the reads in MiXCR, keeping a single row per CDR3 protein. Altogether hundreds of thousands of distinct CDR3 sequences are present, around a third being singletons, with the ten largest covering 15% to 20%. Sequenced material: cultured PBMCs, taken from culture after CMV antigen stimulation. Receptor source: a human donor in good health (CMV status not recorded). Some clones in this sample may be carry-over from other donors' samples.

The rearrangement joins TRBV6-2 or TRBV6-3 to TRBJ2-5; the match to TRBD2 covers 8 bases. In germline, CDR1 is MNHEY, CDR2 SVGEGT. J gave up 1 base and V 6 bases, and 7 bases lay outside the gene matches. The CDR3 spans 15 residues. CDR3 coding DNA: TGTGCCAGCAGGCTTGCGGGAGGAGGCCAAGAGACCCAGTACTTC. Protein: CASRLAGGGQETQYF.

This chain links TRBV5-4 with TRBJ2-3, with 7 bases fitting TRBD2. CDR1 SGHNT and CDR2 YYREEE come from the germline V gene (reference sequence). This CDR3 contains 14 residues. J lost 3 bases, V lost 4 bases, and 5 bases had no gene match. Here the CDR3 reads CASSPRGVTDTQYF. CDR3 DNA sequence: TGTGCCAGCAGCCCCCGGGGGGTGACAGATACGCAGTATTTT.

This clonotype was found a few times. The chain combines TRBV19 with TRBJ2-1, with D possibly matching TRBD2 (5 bases). In germline, CDR1 is LNHDA, CDR2 SQIVND (reference sequence). With 1 base removed from V and 1 base from J, the gap between germline ends came to 8 bases. This CDR3 spans 15 amino acids. In DNA, the CDR3 is TGTGCCAGTAGTATAGTTCCGGGGTCCTACAATGAGCAGTTCTTC. Residues: CASSIVPGSYNEQFF. The variable domain in full, completed from reference TRBV19 and TRBJ2-1, reads DGGITQSPKYLFRKEGQNVTLSCEQNLNHDAMYWYRQDPGQGLRLIYYSQIVNDFQKGDIAEGYSVSREKKESFPLTVTSAQKNPTAFYLCASSIVPGSYNEQFFGPGTRLTVL.

In this sample, this clonotype turned up a few times. The chain joins TRBV19 to TRBJ2-7, with 8 positions matching TRBD2. The CDR3 runs 14 residues. Germline values: CDR1 LNHDA, CDR2 SQIVND (reference sequence). J gave up 5 bases and V 5 bases, and 8 bases lay outside the gene matches. The CDR3: CASSGGLEIDEQYF. CDR3 nucleotides: TGTGCCAGTAGTGGGGGACTAGAGATCGACGAGCAGTACTTC.

This clonotype was seen a few times. V and J are TRBV7-9 and TRBJ2-1; either TRBD1 or TRBD2 may fit D (5 bases each). The CDR3 is made up of 14 amino acids. CDR1 SEHNR and CDR2 FQNEAQ come from the germline V gene (reference sequence). V shed 3 bases and J shed 9 bases, with 15 bases lying between them. The CDR3 loop reads CASSFGAAVTEQFF. As DNA, the CDR3 is TGTGCCAGCAGCTTCGGGGCGGCGGTTACTGAGCAGTTCTTC. The entire variable domain, with the rest obtained from reference TRBV7-9 and TRBJ2-1, is as follows: DTGVSQNPRHKITKRGQNVTFRCDPISEHNRLYWYRQTLGQGPEFLTYFQNEAQLEKSRLLSDRFSAERPKGSFSTLEIQRTEQGDSAMYLCASSFGAAVTEQFFGPGTRLTVL.

There are a few counts of this clonotype. The V call is TRBV24-1, the J call TRBJ1-3; the D gene is possibly TRBD1 (5 bases). This CDR3 comprises 15 residues. Trimming removed 9 bases from V and 0 bases from J, with 14 bases in between. Per germline, CDR1 KGHDR and CDR2 SFDVKD. CDR3 in DNA: TGTGCCACCGAGGAGGTGGGGCTCTCTGGAAACACCATATATTTT. It encodes CATEEVGLSGNTIYF.

In its sample, this clonotype was seen once. Compared with germline, one end of the junction differs, possibly owing to a read error. V usage is TRBV5-4 and J usage is TRBJ2-1; 7 nucleotides match TRBD1. The CDR3 spans 15 residues. CDR1 SGHNT and CDR2 YYREEE come from the germline V gene (reference sequence). The CDR3 nucleotides read TGTGCCAGCAGCCCCGACAGGGCGTCCTGCAATGAGCAGTTCTTC. This sequence encodes CASSPDRASCNEQFF.

This chain connects TRBV7-2 to TRBJ2-5, with 12 bases fitting TRBD2. The CDR3 covers 17 residues. Looked up from germline, CDR1 is SGHTA and CDR2 is FQGNSA. V gave up 0 bases and J gave up 3 bases; unmatched junction bases: 5. CDR3 in DNA: TGTGCCAGCAGCTTAGCCTCTAGCGGGAGGGCGGAAGAGACCCAGTACTTC. Translating gives CASSLASSGRAEETQYF. Filled out from reference TRBV7-2 and TRBJ2-5, the complete variable domain reads GAGVSQSPSNKVTEKGKDVELRCDPISGHTALYWYRQSLGQGLEFLIYFQGNSAPDKSGLPSDRFSAERTGGSVSTLTIQRTQQEDSAVYLCASSLASSGRAEETQYFGPGTRLLVL.

The J gene is TRBJ2-1, the V gene TRBV20-1; D may correspond to TRBD1 or TRBD2 (5 bases each). The CDR3 covers 13 residues. Germline V lookup: CDR1 DFQATT, CDR2 SNEGSKA (reference sequence). The CDR3 sequence: CSLGPSSYNEQFF. DNA of the CDR3: TGCAGCCTGGGACCCAGCTCCTACAATGAGCAGTTCTTC.

V and J are TRBV27 and TRBJ2-1, with a possible D match to TRBD1 (5 bases). CDR1 MNHEY and CDR2 SMNVEV come from the germline V gene (reference sequence). The length of the CDR3 is 14 residues. The V gene lost 1 base and the J gene lost 8 bases, with 12 bases spanning the gap. CDR3: CASSLFRGSDEQFF. The CDR3 DNA follows: TGTGCCAGCAGTTTATTTAGGGGTTCGGATGAGCAGTTCTTC.

The CDR3 DNA reads as TGTGCCAGCAGTCTCCTTAGCGGGAGGTCCTCCTACGAGCAGTACTTC. Its protein product is CASSLLSGRSSYEQYF. This chain connects TRBV6-1 to TRBJ2-7; 10 bases are shared with TRBD2. V lost 5 bases and J lost 0; bases outside the gene matches: 7. This CDR3 region has 16 residues. Germline V gives CDR1 MNHNS, CDR2 SASEGT.

There are a few counts of this clonotype. V is TRBV7-9 and J is TRBJ2-3; D is unclear. Germline CDR1 and CDR2: SEHNR and FQNEAQ (reference sequence). The CDR3 covers 14 residues. Deletions cut 1 base from V and 2 bases from J, with 7 bases between. The CDR3 loop is CASSLEKLTDTQYF. The CDR3, as DNA: TGTGCCAGCAGCTTAGAGAAACTCACAGATACGCAGTATTTT.

This rearrangement joins TRBV7-6 to TRBJ2-3; possible D gene TRBD2, 5 bases. CDR1 and CDR2 (germline): SGHVS, FNYEAQ. This CDR3 is 16 amino acids long. V shed 2 bases and J shed 3 bases, with 15 bases lying between them. The DNA of the CDR3 is TGTGCCAGCAGCTTACTAGTTGGCGGAGGTACAGATACGCAGTATTTT. It codes for CASSLLVGGGTDTQYF.

The sample holds a few counts of this clonotype. The V call is TRBV7-2, the J call TRBJ1-1; the D is unclear. This CDR3 has 17 amino acids. With 3 bases removed from V and 1 base from J, the gap between germline ends came to 18 bases. In germline, CDR1 is SGHTA, CDR2 FQGNSA. The CDR3 is CASSFDLARAGNTEAFF. The CDR3 coding sequence is TGTGCCAGCAGCTTCGATCTGGCGCGGGCGGGGAACACTGAAGCTTTCTTT.

The genes are TRBV7-9 and TRBJ2-7; 8 bases match TRBD2. The junction had 3 bases not matched to a gene; V was cut back by 1 base and J by 1 base. CDR1 is SEHNR and CDR2 is FQNEAQ in the germline V gene (reference sequence). CDR3 length: 15 amino acids. The CDR3 sequence: CASSLGAGASYEQYF. CDR3 sequence (DNA): TGTGCCAGCAGCTTAGGAGCGGGAGCTTCCTACGAGCAGTACTTC.

The chain is built from TRBV5-6 and TRBJ1-1; unclear D gene. This CDR3 spans 15 amino acids. V lost 0 bases and J 4 bases, leaving 13 bases between the germline ends. Germline loops: CDR1 SGHDT, CDR2 YYEEEE. CDR3 nucleotides: TGTGCCAGCAGCTTGGCCTGGACCGAGGGCACTGAAGCTTTCTTT. Translating gives CASSLAWTEGTEAFF. The whole variable domain, filled in from reference TRBV5-6 and TRBJ1-1, reads DAGVTQSPTHLIKTRGQQVTLRCSPKSGHDTVSWYQQALGQGPQFIFQYYEEEERQRGNFPDRFSGHQFPNYSSELNVNALLLGDSALYLCASSLAWTEGTEAFFGQGTRLTVV.

The chain employs TRBV12-3 or TRBV12-4 and TRBJ2-1; 7 nucleotides align to TRBD2. V lost 6 bases to trimming and J lost 1 base; unmatched junction nucleotides: 6. The length of the CDR3 is 15 residues. CDR3 region: CASRGTTGSYNEQFF. In DNA form, the CDR3 reads TGTGCCAGCAGGGGGACTACAGGTTCCTACAATGAGCAGTTCTTC.

The chain is built from TRBV5-6 and TRBJ1-2, with D unresolved. In germline, CDR1 is SGHDT, CDR2 YYEEEE. Trimming removed 0 bases from V and 4 bases from J, with 13 bases in between. The CDR3 runs to 15 residues. In nucleotides, the CDR3 is TGTGCCAGCAGCTTGGCCCGTAGGCGCATCTATGGCTACACCTTC. Translating it yields CASSLARRRIYGYTF. The full variable domain, completed using reference TRBV5-6 and TRBJ1-2, is DAGVTQSPTHLIKTRGQQVTLRCSPKSGHDTVSWYQQALGQGPQFIFQYYEEEERQRGNFPDRFSGHQFPNYSSELNVNALLLGDSALYLCASSLARRRIYGYTFGSGTRLTVV.

V usage is TRBV30 and J usage is TRBJ1-5, with D unresolved. V was clipped by 0 bases and J by 1 base, with 10 bases between them. Germline values: CDR1 GTSNPN, CDR2 SVGIG (reference sequence). The CDR3 length is 15 residues. CDR3 nucleotides: TGTGCCTGGAGTGTTTCAAGGTCCAGCAATCAGCCCCAGCATTTT. This codes for CAWSVSRSSNQPQHF.

This chain joins TRBV19 and TRBJ1-6; tentative D call: TRBD1 (5 bases). This CDR3 contains 14 residues. Germline V gene data show CDR1 as LNHDA and CDR2 as SQIVND (reference sequence). Trimming shortened V by 10 bases and J by 6 bases, and 16 bases separated the two germline ends. In DNA, the CDR3 is TGTGCCACCGCGGACGGGACCAGTAATTCACCCCTCCACTTT. This sequence encodes CATADGTSNSPLHF.

The chain is built from TRBV12-5 and TRBJ1-2; no clear D. Germline V gene data show CDR1 as LGHNT and CDR2 as FRNRAP. There are 13 residues in the CDR3. V lost 5 bases, J lost 4 bases, and 11 bases lay in between. This CDR3 reads CASGHGSAYGYTF. The DNA of the CDR3 is TGTGCTAGTGGTCACGGAAGTGCCTATGGCTACACCTTC.

The V and J genes are TRBV7-9 and TRBJ1-4; D is uncertain. Germline V CDR1 and CDR2: SEHNR, FQNEAQ (reference sequence). The CDR3 runs 15 residues. V lost 1 base and J 5 bases, leaving 11 bases between the germline ends. For the CDR3, the DNA is TGTGCCAGCAGCTTAGGGGCGAGCGGCAATGAAAAACTGTTTTTT. It specifies CASSLGASGNEKLFF. The variable domain in full, with the rest retrieved from reference TRBV7-9 and TRBJ1-4, is DTGVSQNPRHKITKRGQNVTFRCDPISEHNRLYWYRQTLGQGPEFLTYFQNEAQLEKSRLLSDRFSAERPKGSFSTLEIQRTEQGDSAMYLCASSLGASGNEKLFFGSGTQLSVL.

There are a few counts of this clonotype. V gene TRBV19 combines with J gene TRBJ2-1, with D perhaps matching TRBD1 or TRBD2 (7 bases each). The CDR3 totals 15 residues. Deletions cut 6 bases from V and 8 bases from J, with 20 bases between. Germline CDR1 is LNHDA and CDR2 is SQIVND (reference sequence). CDR3 coding DNA: TGTGCCAGTAGCCTCAGGGGGGGGCAATCGGATGAGCAGTTCTTC. Residues: CASSLRGGQSDEQFF.

The chain combines TRBV7-2 with TRBJ2-2, with D perhaps TRBD1 (6 bases). The germline V gene encodes CDR1 SGHTA and CDR2 FQGNSA. The CDR3 length is 16 residues. Trimming removed 5 bases at V and 3 bases at J, with 16 bases between. Here the CDR3 reads CASSPLLGADTGELFF. The DNA of the CDR3 is TGTGCCAGCAGCCCCCTGTTGGGGGCCGACACCGGGGAGCTGTTTTTT. Supplemented by reference TRBV7-2 and TRBJ2-2, the full variable domain reads GAGVSQSPSNKVTEKGKDVELRCDPISGHTALYWYRQSLGQGLEFLIYFQGNSAPDKSGLPSDRFSAERTGGSVSTLTIQRTQQEDSAVYLCASSPLLGADTGELFFGEGSRLTVL.

The genes are TRBV7-2 and TRBJ2-5; TRBD2 aligns across 9 bases. The CDR3 is made up of 18 amino acids. Trimming took 3 bases from V and 5 from J; bases not matched to a gene: 16. Germline CDR1 SGHTA, CDR2 FQGNSA. The CDR3 bases are TGTGCCAGCAGCTTGGGGCTAGCGGGGAGGCCGGATTGGGAGACCCAGTACTTC. It encodes CASSLGLAGRPDWETQYF.

This clonotype was counted a few times. The chain joins TRBV29-1 to TRBJ2-1; the D gene is possibly TRBD2 (5 bases). Trimming shortened V by 7 bases and J by 8 bases, and 15 bases separated the two germline ends. The CDR3 has 12 amino acids. Germline CDR1 is SQVTM and CDR2 is ANQGSEA. The CDR3 nucleotides read TGCAGCGCCGTGGGAGTGAGGGATGAGCAGTTCTTC. This encodes CSAVGVRDEQFF.

The chain carries TRBV27 and TRBJ2-1, with 10 bases aligning to TRBD2. This CDR3 is 16 amino acids long. V gave up 4 bases and J gave up 2 bases; unmatched junction bases: 5. CDR1 is MNHEY and CDR2 is SMNVEV in the germline V gene (reference sequence). CDR3 loop: CASSSPSGSTYNEQFF. Here the CDR3 DNA reads TGTGCCAGCAGTTCCCCTAGCGGGAGCACCTACAATGAGCAGTTCTTC.

The chain is built from TRBV20-1 and TRBJ2-3, with D uncertain. The V end lost 8 bases, the J end lost 3 bases, and 15 bases lay between the germline ends. The CDR3 sequence is 13 residues long. The germline CDR1 and CDR2 sequences are DFQATT and SNEGSKA (reference sequence). DNA of the CDR3: TGCAGTTCCCGGGCCCTATCGACAGATACGCAGTATTTT. Protein product: CSSRALSTDTQYF.

The chain is built from TRBV20-1 and TRBJ1-6, with 11 bases identical to TRBD1. This CDR3 region has 15 residues. Per germline, CDR1 DFQATT and CDR2 SNEGSKA (reference sequence). Trimming at V came to 0 bases and at J to 10 bases, leaving 5 bases not matched to a gene. The CDR3 DNA sequence: TGCAGTGCTAGAGACAGGACAGGGGGCAGATCACCCCTCCACTTT. As protein: CSARDRTGGRSPLHF.